This T cell receptor (beta chain) was obtained from a study of Ad26.COV2.S vaccination and SARS-CoV-2 variants. Study information: Once or twice, 56 days apart, Ad26.COV2.S was delivered intramuscularly.

Germline CDR1 SGHTA, CDR2 FQGNSA. CDR3 length equals 15 residues. Trimming took 5 bases from V and 2 from J, leaving 13 bases between them. Findings of the study overall: Breadth and depth estimates from TCRs may understate total T cell responses. Substantial breadth was reported for post-vaccination spike-specific CD8+ and CD4+ T cells.

Concerning this clone: What it binds is unknown.

Sample treatment: 15 to 20 received Ad26.COV2.S at low or high dose, single or two shots; about 5 received placebo; per-sample allocation not given. Specimens were obtained on day 63 following the first vaccine or placebo injection. Repertoires were generated with immunoSEQ multiplex PCR, while TCRdb's copy carries only in-frame clones and drops some. The sample lists 330,000 or so clones, under 90% seen once, with around 5.5% in the top ten. This TCR came from a person aged 18-60 years who received the Ad26.COV2.S COVID-19 vaccine or a placebo. The sample in question was peripheral blood, obtained in a trial of Ad26.COV2.S vaccine versus placebo. The genes are TRBV7-2 and TRBJ2-4; TRBD1 might be the D (5 bases). The CDR3 here is CASSPQRGTKNIQYF. The CDR3 nucleotides read TGTGCCAGCAGCCCACAAAGGGGAACCAAAAACATTCAGTACTTC.